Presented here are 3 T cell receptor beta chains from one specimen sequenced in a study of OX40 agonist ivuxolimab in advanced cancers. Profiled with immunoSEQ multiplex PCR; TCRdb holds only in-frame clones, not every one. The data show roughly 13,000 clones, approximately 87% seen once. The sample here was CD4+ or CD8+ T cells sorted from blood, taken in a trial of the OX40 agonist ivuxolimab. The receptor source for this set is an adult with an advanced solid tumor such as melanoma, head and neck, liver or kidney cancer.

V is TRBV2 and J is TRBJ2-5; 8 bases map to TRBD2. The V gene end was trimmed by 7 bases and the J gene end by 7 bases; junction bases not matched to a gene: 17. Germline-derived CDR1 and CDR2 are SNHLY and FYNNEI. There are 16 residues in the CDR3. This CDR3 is CASKSAPGLDPATQYF. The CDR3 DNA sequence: TGTGCCAGCAAGTCCGCCCCGGGACTAGATCCCGCGACCCAGTACTTC. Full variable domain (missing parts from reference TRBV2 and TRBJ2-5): EPEVTQTPSHQVTQMGQEVILRCVPISNHLYFYWYRQILGQKVEFLVSFYNNEISEKSEIFDDQFSVERPDGSNFTLKIRSTKLEDSAMYFCASKSAPGLDPATQYFGPGTRLLVL.

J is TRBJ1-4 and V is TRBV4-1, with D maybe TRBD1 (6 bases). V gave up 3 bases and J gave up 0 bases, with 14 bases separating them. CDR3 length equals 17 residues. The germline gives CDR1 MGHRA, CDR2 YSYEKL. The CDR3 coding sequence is TGCGCCAGCAGCCATACGCTAACAGGGTCAACTAATGAAAAACTGTTTTTT. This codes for CASSHTLTGSTNEKLFF.

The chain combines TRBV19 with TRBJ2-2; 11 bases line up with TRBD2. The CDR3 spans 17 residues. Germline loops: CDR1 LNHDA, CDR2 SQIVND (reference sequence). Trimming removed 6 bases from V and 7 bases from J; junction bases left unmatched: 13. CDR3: CASSHRTSGPRGGELFF. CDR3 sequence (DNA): TGTGCCAGTAGCCACCGGACTAGCGGGCCCCGAGGCGGGGAGCTGTTTTTT.